A single sample gave rise to the 8 T cell receptor beta chains below, sequenced in a study of CD8 T cells in Susac syndrome. The authors reverse transcribed roughly 0.5 to 1 ug RNA with random hexamers. TCRdb processed the immunoSEQ multiplex PCR reads anew with MiXCR; each CDR3 protein has one entry. This table has about 130,000 distinct CDR3 sequences, approximately 94% appearing once. Sequencing used CD4+ T cells from PBMCs. Receptor source: a human donor with multiple sclerosis.

The J gene is TRBJ2-1, the V gene TRBV24-1, with TRBD2 matching over 11 bases. The CDR3 extends over 16 amino acids. In germline, CDR1 is KGHDR, CDR2 SFDVKD. V shed 4 bases, J shed 5 bases, and the junction held 6 bases outside the gene matches. The CDR3 DNA follows: TGTGCCACCAGTGACCCTAGCGGGGGGAAAAACAATGAGCAGTTCTTC. Translated, it gives CATSDPSGGKNNEQFF.

The chain joins TRBV18 to TRBJ1-1, with D uncertain. Trimming pared 2 bases from V and 4 bases from J, leaving 8 bases between. Germline CDR1 KGHSH, CDR2 LQKENI. This CDR3 comprises 13 residues. CDR3 region: CASSPFGPTEAFF. CDR3 bases: TGTGCCAGCTCACCATTTGGGCCCACTGAAGCTTTCTTT.

The chain couples TRBV7-9 to TRBJ2-5; D may match TRBD1 or TRBD2 (5 bases each). This CDR3 spans 16 amino acids. The V gene's germline CDR1 is SEHNR and CDR2 FQNEAQ (reference sequence). Trimming cost V 0 bases and J 1 base, with 12 bases left between them. The CDR3 loop is CASSLAGAWVQETQYF. The CDR3 nucleotides read TGTGCCAGCAGCTTAGCCGGGGCCTGGGTCCAAGAGACCCAGTACTTC.

The chain has TRBV7-7 and TRBJ2-7, with D perhaps given as TRBD1 or TRBD2 (6 bases each). The CDR3 covers 15 residues. Germline values: CDR1 SSHAT, CDR2 FNYEAQ (reference sequence). V lost 5 bases and J lost 5, with 19 bases in between. The DNA for the CDR3 is TGTGCCAGCAGCCGTGGGGGGCAGCTTCCCCACGAGCAGTACTTC. This codes for CASSRGGQLPHEQYF.

V and J are TRBV5-4 and TRBJ2-1; 8 bases align to TRBD1. The CDR3 has 15 amino acids. V dropped 4 bases and J dropped 2; count of bases not matched to a gene: 5. CDR1 and CDR2 from the germline V gene are SGHNT and YYREEE (reference sequence). The chain's CDR3 is CASSATGGTYNEQFF. In DNA, the CDR3 is TGTGCCAGCAGCGCCACAGGGGGTACCTACAATGAGCAGTTCTTC.

The CDR3 bases are TGCGCCAGCAGCCTGGATGTCGCAACTAATGAAAAACTGTTTTTT. This codes for CASSLDVATNEKLFF. The chain couples TRBV5-1 to TRBJ1-4, with D uncertain. V lost 4 bases and J lost 0, with 10 bases in between. Germline loops: CDR1 SGHRS, CDR2 YFSETQ. This CDR3 comprises 15 residues.

The J gene is TRBJ2-1, the V gene TRBV19; 11 bases agree with TRBD2. With 5 bases clipped from V and 3 bases from J, the junction kept 6 bases outside the gene matches. CDR1 and CDR2 from the germline V gene are LNHDA and SQIVND (reference sequence). This CDR3 region has 16 residues. Here the CDR3 DNA reads TGTGCCAGTAGTCTAGCTAGCGGGAGGATCTACAATGAGCAGTTCTTC. This codes for CASSLASGRIYNEQFF.

This clonotype was seen a single time. The chain carries TRBV19 and TRBJ1-2; maybe TRBD1 (6 bases). The CDR3 spans 14 residues. Germline V lookup: CDR1 LNHDA, CDR2 SQIVND (reference sequence). Trimming took off 8 bases at V and 5 bases at J, with 18 bases between the two ends. The CDR3 DNA reads TGTGCCAGTCAGAATATGGACAGCCCTTATGGCTACACCTTC. Protein sequence: CASQNMDSPYGYTF.